The 4 T cell receptor beta chains in this list originate from one sample, sequenced in a study of cytomegalovirus exposure and HLA in healthy donors. It was with 60 Vbeta and 13 Jbeta primers that the PCR ran. TCRdb keeps only in-frame clones here, not all; method: immunoSEQ multiplex PCR. Of 99,000 or so clones listed, 78% are singletons. Sample: PBMCs. The receptor set was obtained from a woman in her thirties or forties in good health and CMV-seronegative.

This clone was detected only a few times. The chain is built from TRBV7-3 and TRBJ2-2; D is possibly TRBD1 (6 bases). CDR1 and CDR2 (germline): SGHTA, FQGTGA. V was clipped by 5 bases and J by 6 bases, with 10 bases between them. The CDR3 totals 13 residues. CDR3 sequence reads: CASSVEGAGELFF. The CDR3 DNA is TGTGCCAGCAGCGTCGAGGGGGCCGGGGAGCTGTTTTTT.

The genes are TRBV7-8 and TRBJ2-2; no firm D call. Germline V gives CDR1 SGHVS, CDR2 FQNEAQ. CDR3 size: 14 residues. V dropped 5 bases and J dropped 6 bases, with 13 bases sitting between them. CDR3 sequence: CASSRQALAGELFF. The CDR3 DNA reads as TGTGCCAGCAGCCGCCAAGCCCTGGCCGGGGAGCTGTTTTTT. The full variable domain, in which reference TRBV7-8 and TRBJ2-2 provide the parts outside the CDR3, is GAGVSQSPRYKVAKRGQDVALRCDPISGHVSLFWYQQALGQGPEFLTYFQNEAQLDKSGLPSDRFFAERPEGSVSTLKIQRTQQEDSAVYLCASSRQALAGELFFGEGSRLTVL.

J is TRBJ2-6 and V is TRBV9; the D gene is possibly TRBD1 (5 bases). Trimming took off 6 bases at V and 1 base at J, with 14 bases between the two ends. Germline V gene data show CDR1 as SGDLS and CDR2 as YYNGEE. This CDR3 spans 16 amino acids. The CDR3 DNA follows: TGTGCCAGCAATGGCAGGACAATATCTGGGGCCAACGTCCTGACTTTC. Encoded protein: CASNGRTISGANVLTF.

This chain connects TRBV7-2 to TRBJ1-5, with D perhaps TRBD1 (5 bases). Germline CDR1 reads SGHTA; CDR2 reads FQGNSA. V lost 5 bases to trimming and J lost 7 bases, with 18 bases between them. The CDR3 contains 15 residues. CDR3 DNA: TGTGCCAGCAGCCTCACCAGGGATCCGAACCAGCCCCAGCATTTT. This translates into CASSLTRDPNQPQHF.